This TCR beta chain was profiled in a study of T cell responses to AZD1222 COVID-19 vaccine. The CDR3 extends over 12 amino acids. Trimming took 3 bases from V and 9 from J, leaving 9 bases between them. Germline V CDR1 and CDR2: MNHEY, SMNVEV (reference sequence). TCRdb keeps only in-frame clones here, not all; method: immunoSEQ multiplex PCR. Altogether roughly 150,000 clones are present, around nine tenths being singletons, with the ten largest covering roughly 5.5%. This specimen was peripheral blood, taken on day 0 of AZD1222 vaccination. The source of this sequence is an adult in good health. This chain joins TRBV27 and TRBJ2-1; D ambiguous. The CDR3 nucleotides read TGTGCCAGCAGTTTTTTTGGCCGTGAGCAGTTCTTC. Translating gives CASSFFGREQFF.